The count of the clone carrying this T cell receptor (beta chain) is one. Its antigen remains unidentified. This specimen belongs to a study of cytomegalovirus exposure and HLA in healthy donors. About the study: Findings of an earlier analysis included roughly 110 million unique TCR beta sequences from roughly 200 million T cells. In an early release, HLA-typed donors contributed approximately 82 million unique TCR sequences.

Use of 60 Vbeta and 13 Jbeta primers characterized the PCR. Sequencing was performed with immunoSEQ multiplex PCR; in TCRdb, only in-frame clones are kept and a portion is missing. The table shows approximately 150,000 clones, with about four fifths occurring only once. The study, taken as a whole, reports: A missense variant in DCLRE1C was later tied to TCR beta V- and J-gene trimming.

The CDR3 length is 14 residues. The germline CDR1 and CDR2 sequences are SGHRS and YFSETQ. V was pared by 0 bases and J by 3 bases, with 10 bases between. Though nominally healthy at sampling, donors likely had unrecorded immune exposures. The receptor was isolated from a male donor in good health and CMV-seropositive. V is TRBV5-1 and J is TRBJ2-7, with D perhaps TRBD1 (5 bases). The material sequenced was PBMCs. In nucleotides, the CDR3 is TGCGCCAGCAGCTTGGCGACAGCCGGCTACGAGCAGTACTTC. This codes for CASSLATAGYEQYF.